This T cell receptor beta chain stems from a study of shared clonotypes between healthy human individuals. About the research overall: Per donor, three plates held CD4 naive cells, three held CD4 memory, two held CD8 naive and one held CD8 memory.

Assay: immunoSEQ multiplex PCR; the TCRdb copy retains only in-frame clones and omits some. There are hundreds of thousands of clones in the sample; roughly 70% occur only once, and 1.5% to 2% lies in the top ten. Study-wide findings and caveats: Around 5.4% of naive CD4 clonotypes were common to a handful of donors.

A remark on this clone: Its antigen remains unidentified.

V dropped 0 bases and J dropped 2; count of bases not matched to a gene: 10. Germline CDR1 MDHEN, CDR2 SYDVKM. CDR3 size: 17 residues. This rearrangement joins TRBV28 to TRBJ2-7; 7 nucleotides line up with TRBD2. This TCR derives from a woman between 25 and 40 years old in good health. The sequencing input was memory CD4+ T cells sorted from blood. Sample subset: CD45RA-negative fraction. The DNA for the CDR3 is TGTGCCAGCAGTTTATGGTTCCGGGCCAGCGGGACCTACGAGCAGTACTTC. Translated: CASSLWFRASGTYEQYF.